The 19 T cell receptor beta chains given below trace back to one sample, sequenced in a study of T cells in narcolepsy (dated by TCRdb to 2016 to 2019). Library preparation employed the immunoSEQ multiplex PCR assay. TCRdb holds this immuneACCESS table with in-frame rearrangements only. Some clones are missing; in checked studies, unresolved V genes explain under half, and the rest has no known cause. This sample gives more than 20,000 clones in total; more than 65% of them show up just once. The ten biggest clones cover 1.1% of the sample. The sequenced material came from memory (CD45RA-) CD4+ T cells from blood. Read against the paper, the sample's cell subset or site label means: memory T cells sorted ex vivo from peripheral blood. The receptors come from a human donor in good health.

The rearrangement joins TRBV5-5 to TRBJ1-1; 7 nucleotides agree with TRBD1. Germline values: CDR1 SGHKS, CDR2 YYEKEE (reference sequence). V gave up 5 bases and J gave up 1 base; unmatched junction bases: 5. The CDR3 covers 14 residues. DNA for the CDR3: TGTGCCAGCAGGACCAGGACAGGGAACACTGAAGCTTTCTTT. Translation gives CASRTRTGNTEAFF.

The chain links TRBV11-2 to TRBJ1-2; D possibly corresponds to TRBD1 (5 bases). There are 16 residues in the CDR3. Germline V gives CDR1 SGHAT, CDR2 FQNNGV. Trimming shortened V by 8 bases and J by 4 bases, and 23 bases separated the two germline ends. In nucleotides, the CDR3 is TGTGCCAGCCGACCTTTGGGGCCGATCCTAGGCTATGGCTACACCTTC. Residues: CASRPLGPILGYGYTF.

This clone appeared once. This rearrangement joins TRBV5-1 to TRBJ1-1; weak D call: TRBD1 (6 bases). V was shortened by 0 bases and J by 0 bases, with 9 bases between the two germline ends. Germline-derived CDR1 and CDR2 are SGHRS and YFSETQ. This CDR3 has 15 amino acids. The CDR3 DNA reads TGCGCCAGCAGCTTGGGTCAGGGGATGAACACTGAAGCTTTCTTT. It encodes CASSLGQGMNTEAFF.

The chain joins TRBV27 to TRBJ2-3; 8 bases fit TRBD2. The CDR3 extends over 14 amino acids. The trim removed 7 bases at V and 6 bases at J, leaving 9 bases unmatched. CDR1 is MNHEY and CDR2 is SMNVEV in the germline V gene (reference sequence). The DNA of the CDR3 is TGTGCCAGCATGAGCCCCGGGAGGGTGGATACGCAGTATTTT. Translating gives CASMSPGRVDTQYF.

V gene TRBV29-1 combines with J gene TRBJ1-1; D uncertain. Germline V lookup: CDR1 SQVTM, CDR2 ANQGSEA. This CDR3 has 13 amino acids. The V end was cut by 4 bases, the J end by 1 base, with 10 bases between. This chain's CDR3 is CSVARGGNTEAFF. In DNA form, the CDR3 reads TGCAGCGTTGCTCGGGGAGGGAACACTGAAGCTTTCTTT.

The chain combines TRBV4-2 with TRBJ2-5; tentatively, D is TRBD2 (6 bases). Germline loops: CDR1 LGHNA, CDR2 YNFKEQ. Trimming took 3 bases from V and 5 from J, leaving 13 bases between them. The CDR3 runs 14 residues. CDR3 region: CASSQPGLGETQYF. CDR3 in DNA: TGTGCCAGCAGCCAGCCGGGACTCGGGGAGACCCAGTACTTC.

With regard to this clone: One end of the junction fails to match germline, which may point to a read error. The gene calls are TRBV7-3 and TRBJ2-7, with 12 nucleotides matching TRBD2. The CDR3 spans 14 residues. Germline V lookup: CDR1 SGHTA, CDR2 FQGTGA. The CDR3 spells CASSLAGGSSEQYF. CDR3 sequence (DNA): TGTGCCAGCAGCCTAGCGGGAGGGTCCTCCGAGCAGTACTTC.

This clone has just a few counts. The chain carries TRBV6-1 and TRBJ1-1; D remains ambiguous. This CDR3 is 13 amino acids long. The germline gives CDR1 MNHNS, CDR2 SASEGT. V lost 5 bases and J 3 bases, leaving 10 bases between the germline ends. Written as DNA, the CDR3 is TGTGCCAGCAGTTCCCTCGGGCACACTGAAGCTTTCTTT. This translates into CASSSLGHTEAFF.

The rearrangement links TRBV2 to TRBJ2-1; D gene ambiguous. Germline V gene lookup returns CDR1 SNHLY and CDR2 FYNNEI. This CDR3 is 13 amino acids long. Deletions cut 7 bases from V and 0 bases from J, with 7 bases between. This chain's CDR3 is CASTESSYNEQFF. As DNA, the CDR3 is TGTGCCAGCACGGAGAGCTCCTACAATGAGCAGTTCTTC.

This rearrangement joins TRBV11-1 to TRBJ2-2; D may be TRBD1 (5 bases). This CDR3 has 14 amino acids. Germline values: CDR1 SGHAT, CDR2 FQDESV (reference sequence). V lost 4 bases to trimming and J lost 4 bases, with 10 bases between them. The CDR3 bases are TGTGCCAGCAGCTATGGGGCCGGCACCGGGGAGCTGTTTTTT. Translating gives CASSYGAGTGELFF.

The chain couples TRBV28 to TRBJ1-1, with D maybe TRBD1 (5 bases). CDR1 and CDR2 (germline): MDHEN, SYDVKM. With 4 bases removed from V and 1 base from J, the gap between germline ends came to 13 bases. The CDR3 runs 15 residues. The DNA of the CDR3 is TGTGCCAGCAGTTATATGGGGCGAGGGAACACTGAAGCTTTCTTT. It yields the protein CASSYMGRGNTEAFF. The variable domain in full, with the rest retrieved from reference TRBV28 and TRBJ1-1, is DVKVTQSSRYLVKRTGEKVFLECVQDMDHENMFWYRQDPGLGLRLIYFSYDVKMKEKGDIPEGYSVSREKKERFSLILESASTNQTSMYLCASSYMGRGNTEAFFGQGTRLTVV.

The chain is built from TRBV5-1 and TRBJ2-3; D remains unclear. Germline CDR1 and CDR2: SGHRS and YFSETQ. The CDR3 runs to 13 residues. V was pared by 3 bases and J by 1 base, with 6 bases between. CDR3 bases: TGCGCCAGCAGCTATCGAGGCACAGATACGCAGTATTTT. Translation gives CASSYRGTDTQYF.

On this clone: At the DNA level, this CDR3 is encoded by other sequences in the same sample as well. V and J are TRBV6-5 and TRBJ2-7; TRBD1 might be the D (5 bases). The CDR3 consists of 14 residues. The V gene's germline CDR1 is MNHEY and CDR2 SVGAGI. Trimming left V 6 bases short and J 2 bases short, with 14 bases between. The CDR3 DNA follows: TGTGCCAGCAGAAACCCGACAGAGCCCTACGAGCAGTACTTC. Its protein product is CASRNPTEPYEQYF.

The V and J genes are TRBV10-3 and TRBJ1-5; D perhaps matches TRBD1 (6 bases). The CDR3 runs 16 residues. Trimming removed 2 bases at V and 2 bases at J, with 13 bases between. Germline-derived CDR1 and CDR2 are ENHRY and SYGVKD. The chain's CDR3 is CAISETGTFGNQPQHF. CDR3 DNA sequence: TGTGCCATCAGTGAGACCGGGACATTCGGCAATCAGCCCCAGCATTTT.

The chain is built from TRBV4-1 and TRBJ1-4; 9 positions agree with TRBD1. In germline, CDR1 is MGHRA, CDR2 YSYEKL. With 0 bases clipped from V and 7 bases from J, the junction kept 6 bases outside the gene matches. The CDR3 totals 16 residues. The CDR3 nucleotides read TGCGCCAGCAGCCAAGATCGGACAGGGGATTCTGAAAAACTGTTTTTT. Translation gives CASSQDRTGDSEKLFF.

This chain links TRBV11-2 with TRBJ2-7; maybe TRBD2 (6 bases). This CDR3 is 14 amino acids long. Deletions cut 5 bases from V and 6 bases from J, with 17 bases between. CDR1 is SGHAT and CDR2 is FQNNGV in the germline V gene. The CDR3 loop is CASSPGTQIREQYF. The CDR3 DNA sequence: TGTGCCAGCAGCCCCGGGACTCAAATACGCGAGCAGTACTTC.

CDR3 loop: CASSKQGGSGNTIYF. In DNA form, the CDR3 reads TGTGCCAGCAGTAAACAGGGGGGGTCTGGAAACACCATATATTTT. The chain carries TRBV27 and TRBJ1-3; 8 bases line up with TRBD1. The CDR3 spans 15 residues. CDR1 and CDR2 from the germline V gene are MNHEY and SMNVEV (reference sequence). J lost 1 base, V lost 5 bases, and 4 bases had no gene match.

This chain connects TRBV2 to TRBJ1-1; possible D gene TRBD1, 5 bases. CDR1 SNHLY and CDR2 FYNNEI come from the germline V gene. With 9 bases removed from V and 1 base from J, the gap between germline ends came to 12 bases. The CDR3 has 13 amino acids. The CDR3 loop is CARGGRQNTEAFF. The CDR3 DNA sequence: TGTGCCAGGGGGGGGAGGCAGAACACTGAAGCTTTCTTT. Using reference TRBV2 and TRBJ1-1 for the parts outside the CDR3, the full variable domain is EPEVTQTPSHQVTQMGQEVILRCVPISNHLYFYWYRQILGQKVEFLVSFYNNEISEKSEIFDDQFSVERPDGSNFTLKIRSTKLEDSAMYFCARGGRQNTEAFFGQGTRLTVV.

The chain carries TRBV2 and TRBJ2-1; TRBD1 matches 7 bases. This CDR3 has 15 residues. Germline assignment: CDR1 SNHLY and CDR2 FYNNEI. V shed 6 bases, J shed 4 bases, and the junction held 9 bases outside the gene matches. The CDR3 sequence is CASSQQGRGYNEQFF. CDR3 nucleotide sequence: TGTGCCAGCAGCCAACAGGGGAGAGGGTACAATGAGCAGTTCTTC.